This TCR beta chain was documented in a study of cytomegalovirus exposure and HLA in healthy donors. Whole-study results and caveats: TRBV6-2, TRBV6-3 and other indistinguishable V segments were excluded.

Primers for the PCR totalled 60 Vbeta and 13 Jbeta. In the study's own analysis: Around 83 million unique TCR beta chains, about 12 million shared, were counted in a later analysis. Measured with immunoSEQ multiplex PCR; TCRdb has only the in-frame clones, and not every one. V and J calls and clone size are as listed in that table; D and trimming were resolved from the DNA. The sample has roughly 77,000 clones, roughly 69% seen once. CDR3 length equals 17 residues. Germline V lookup: CDR1 SGHAT, CDR2 FQNNGV. Trimming left V 5 bases short and J 0 bases short, with 16 bases between. Worth noting for this clone: What it recognizes is unknown.

The receptor comes from a woman aged 45-65 years in good health and CMV-seropositive. Sequencing input: PBMCs. The genes are TRBV11-2 and TRBJ1-4; D remains unclear. The CDR3 region is CASSLRASGTTNEKLFF. In DNA, the CDR3 is TGTGCCAGCAGCCTTCGGGCCTCGGGGACAACTAATGAAAAACTGTTTTTT.